The clone carrying this T cell receptor (beta chain) came up many times. The data were obtained in a study of cytotoxic CD8 clonotypes in ibrutinib-treated CLL. At the level of the study: There were roughly 12 relapsed/refractory patients and around 15 treatment-naive patients, and around 17 were IGHV unmutated.

The CDR3 has 16 residues. Trimming shortened V by 3 bases and J by 2 bases, and 15 bases separated the two germline ends. From germline, CDR1 is KGHSH and CDR2 LQKENI. Data came from immunoSEQ multiplex PCR; TCRdb stores just in-frame clones and leaves some out. The table shows tens of thousands of clones, with approximately 60% occurring only once. The chain joins TRBV18 to TRBJ2-3; weak D call: TRBD2 (6 bases). The source material was PBMCs, sampled after 24 months of ibrutinib treatment. The TCR originated in a human donor with chronic lymphocytic leukemia. CDR3 residues: CASSPVVEGYTDTQYF. The DNA of the CDR3 is TGTGCCAGCTCACCTGTTGTGGAGGGTTACACAGATACGCAGTATTTT.